The clone carrying this T cell receptor beta chain was counted a few times. Germline values: CDR1 SQVTM, CDR2 ANQGSEA. Trimming cost V 7 bases and J 4 bases, with 11 bases left between them. The CDR3 loop spans 12 amino acids. With autoimmune disease history or systemic immunosuppression, patients were excluded. This record comes from a study of OX40 agonist ivuxolimab in advanced cancers. Study in general: Every 2 weeks, ivuxolimab was infused into the patients intravenously at between 0.01 and 10 mg/kg.

Only in-frame clones appear in the TCRdb table, and some are missing; sequencing was by immunoSEQ multiplex PCR. The sample has 78,000 or so clones, roughly 86% seen once. This sequence joins TRBV29-1 and TRBJ2-1, with D possibly TRBD2 on 6 matching bases. This TCR was sampled from an adult with an advanced solid tumor such as melanoma, head and neck, liver or kidney cancer. The sample consisted of CD4+ or CD8+ T cells sorted from blood, taken in a trial of the OX40 agonist ivuxolimab. The DNA for the CDR3 is TGCAGCGCTCGCAGCGGGTACAATGAGCAGTTCTTC. Translation gives CSARSGYNEQFF.